A selection of T cell receptor beta chains follows, all from one sample in a study of blood T cell repertoires in COVID-19. The table came from immunoSEQ multiplex PCR; TCRdb's copy has only in-frame clones and leaves some out. The data hold about 160,000 clones, with roughly 90% observed a single time. The specimen was peripheral blood. The source is a man aged 55-75 years with active or convalescent COVID-19. Both conserved end residues are part of each CDR3. D genes are given only for firm matches. Clone sizes are given selectively: once, few, many, or a class where the clone is expanded.

clone_size	d_call	v_call	j_call	cdr3_aa	cdr3_nt
-	TRBD1	TRBV19	TRBJ1-4	CASSFGQARDEKLFF	TGTGCCAGTAGTTTCGGACAGGCCCGGGATGAAAAACTGTTTTTT
-	-	TRBV18	TRBJ1-1	CASSRGENTEAFF	TGTGCCAGCTCTCGGGGAGAGAACACTGAAGCTTTCTTT
-	TRBD2	TRBV2	TRBJ2-1	CASSEQGLAGVSQFF	TGTGCCAGCAGTGAACAAGGACTAGCGGGAGTTTCGCAGTTCTTC
-	TRBD1	TRBV10-3	TRBJ2-6	CAISGTGVPSGANVLTF	TGTGCCATCAGCGGGACAGGTGTTCCCTCTGGGGCCAACGTCCTGACTTTC
-	-	TRBV5-1	TRBJ1-6	CASSLAKGSPLHF	TGCGCCAGCAGCTTAGCGAAAGGTTCACCCCTCCACTTT
-	-	TRBV10-3	TRBJ2-1	CAIGRGAYEQFF	TGTGCCATCGGTCGGGGAGCCTATGAGCAGTTCTTC
-	TRBD1	TRBV30	TRBJ2-1	CAWSPRQGHNEQFF	TGTGCCTGGAGTCCCCGACAGGGACACAATGAGCAGTTCTTC
-	TRBD1	TRBV7-9	TRBJ1-2	CASRPQGSIYGYTF	TGTGCCAGCAGACCACAGGGGTCAATCTATGGCTACACCTTC
-	TRBD1	TRBV5-1	TRBJ1-5	CASREGQGANQPQHF	TGCGCCAGCCGTGAGGGACAGGGAGCTAATCAGCCCCAGCATTTT
once	-	TRBV4-2	TRBJ2-1	CASSQLGGGGLGDDEQFF	TGTGCCAGCAGCCAGCTAGGGGGGGGAGGTTTAGGGGACGATGAGCAGTTCTTC
-	-	TRBV6-1	TRBJ1-1	CASSEAMTRAFF	TGTGCCAGCAGTGAAGCGATGACAAGAGCTTTCTTT
few	TRBD1	TRBV10-3	TRBJ2-1	CATTGTGANEQFF	TGTGCAACAACCGGGACAGGGGCCAATGAGCAGTTCTTC
-	-	TRBV19	TRBJ2-2	CASGSGRTNTGELFF	TGTGCCAGTGGGAGTGGGAGGACTAACACCGGGGAGCTGTTTTTT
-	-	TRBV19	TRBJ1-1	CASSIRTGHTEAFF	TGTGCCAGTAGTATTCGAACAGGTCACACTGAAGCTTTCTTT
-	-	TRBV25-1	TRBJ1-2	CASSVQAGNSYGYTF	TGTGCCAGCAGTGTCCAGGCAGGGAATAGCTATGGCTACACCTTC
-	TRBD1	TRBV13	TRBJ1-1	CASSFSGARGPDTEAFF	TGTGCCAGCAGCTTTTCGGGGGCAAGGGGGCCGGACACTGAAGCTTTCTTT
-	-	TRBV10-2	TRBJ1-2	CASSGGRGNGYTF	TGCGCCAGCAGTGGGGGTAGGGGAAACGGCTACACCTTC
-	TRBD1	TRBV5-1	TRBJ1-3	CASSLGGTGYSGNTIYF	TGCGCCAGCAGCTTGGGAGGGACAGGGTACTCTGGAAACACCATATATTTT
-	-	TRBV7-2	TRBJ2-5	CASSLLGETQYF	TGTGCCAGCAGCTTATTGGGCGAGACCCAGTACTTC
-	TRBD1	TRBV5-1	TRBJ2-1	CASSGDSRVNNEQFF	TGCGCCAGCAGCGGGGACAGCCGGGTTAACAATGAGCAGTTCTTC
-	TRBD2	TRBV5-1	TRBJ2-3	CASSLAVAGVDTQYF	TGCGCCAGCAGCTTGGCGGTAGCGGGGGTTGATACGCAGTATTTT
-	TRBD1	TRBV30	TRBJ2-7	CAWGKKQGDEQYF	TGTGCCTGGGGTAAAAAACAGGGGGACGAGCAGTACTTC
once	-	TRBV29-1	TRBJ1-1	CSVLRGIEAFF	TGCAGCGTTCTCCGGGGGATTGAAGCTTTCTTT
-	-	TRBV29-1	TRBJ2-7	CSVEGQWGLGEQYF	TGCAGCGTTGAAGGGCAGTGGGGACTTGGCGAGCAGTACTTC
-	-	TRBV29-1	TRBJ2-4	CSAMAWSSIQYF	TGCAGCGCAATGGCCTGGAGTAGCATTCAGTACTTC
-	TRBD2	TRBV4-1	TRBJ2-4	CASSQAQLAGKNIQYF	TGCGCCAGCAGCCAAGCACAACTAGCGGGGAAAAACATTCAGTACTTC
-	TRBD1	TRBV6-6	TRBJ1-5	CASRTGFNQPQHF	TGTGCCAGCCGGACAGGCTTTAATCAGCCCCAGCATTTT
-	TRBD1	TRBV19	TRBJ1-5	CASSITDRGHQPQHF	TGTGCCAGTAGTATAACGGACAGGGGCCATCAGCCCCAGCATTTT